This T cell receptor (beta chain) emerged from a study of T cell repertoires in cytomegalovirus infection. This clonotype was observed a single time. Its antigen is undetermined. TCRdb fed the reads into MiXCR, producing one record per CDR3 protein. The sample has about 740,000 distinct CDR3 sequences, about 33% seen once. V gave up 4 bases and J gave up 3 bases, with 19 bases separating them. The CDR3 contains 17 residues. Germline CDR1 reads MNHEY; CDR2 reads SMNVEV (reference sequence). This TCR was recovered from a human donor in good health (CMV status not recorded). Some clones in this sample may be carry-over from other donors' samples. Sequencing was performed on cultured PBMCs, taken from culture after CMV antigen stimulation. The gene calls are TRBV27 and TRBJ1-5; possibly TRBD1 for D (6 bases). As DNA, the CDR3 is TGTGCCAGCAGTTCGAGCCCCCGGGACACTTACAATCAGCCCCAGCATTTT. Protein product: CASSSSPRDTYNQPQHF.